This TCR beta chain comes out of a study of cytomegalovirus exposure and HLA in healthy donors. General study findings and limits: In a later analysis, productive TCRs from donors in an Asian-associated ancestry cluster reportedly carried fewer N-insertions than the cohort mean. DRB1 showed the most TCR associations and HLA-C the fewest in a later analysis, as rates varied by HLA locus. Judged likely to be a sequencing artifact was a cluster of highly shared sequence variants.

Healthy donors of bone marrow made up the group. V gave up 0 bases and J gave up 5 bases, with 16 bases separating them. Germline loops: CDR1 LGHNA, CDR2 YNFKEQ. The CDR3 contains 17 residues. The PCR had 60 Vbeta and 13 Jbeta primers. Sequencing used immunoSEQ multiplex PCR; TCRdb keeps in-frame clones, though not all of them. The table lists around 160,000 clones, around 68% of them singletons. As concerns this clone: No antigen is known for it.

The sample consisted of PBMCs. The V and J genes are TRBV4-2 and TRBJ1-4; D is unresolved. The receptor was isolated from a man aged 50 or older in good health and CMV-seronegative. CDR3 in amino acids: CASSQDPVVSGNEKLFF. In nucleotides, the CDR3 is TGTGCCAGCAGCCAAGATCCCGTTGTCAGCGGAAATGAAAAACTGTTTTTT.